The rows below give T cell receptor beta chains drawn from one sample of a study of HIV-infected patients and healthy controls. TCRdb re-analysed the 5' RACE reads in MiXCR, keeping a single row per CDR3 protein. The sample shows 6,400 or so distinct CDR3 sequences, 7.5% to 10% of them seen only once. This specimen was blood, taken during antiretroviral therapy. All receptors derive from an adult with HIV infection. CDR3s include the opening cysteine and the closing phenylalanine or tryptophan.

CDR3 protein,J gene,V gene
CASSTQGQGFNEQFF,TRBJ2-1,TRBV9
CASSLEAGGTYNEQFF,TRBJ2-1,TRBV7-8
CASSSSYRGDQPQHF,TRBJ1-5,TRBV7-9
CASSGGVDQPQHF,TRBJ1-5,TRBV7-3
CASSPDLNQPQHF,TRBJ1-5,TRBV27
CASSITPAENEKLFF,TRBJ1-4,TRBV5-4
CASRGFGYKGTSDTQYF,TRBJ2-3,TRBV6-1
CASSLGLLRAADTQYF,TRBJ2-3,TRBV28
CASSYSGTGAGYTF,TRBJ1-2,TRBV5-4
CASSRSPGTEYNSPLHF,TRBJ1-6,TRBV5-4
CASSSQEGVMGEKLFF,TRBJ1-4,TRBV6-6
CASSGDSLYEQYF,TRBJ2-7,TRBV19
CASSYRSGTGPLAKNIQYF,TRBJ2-4,TRBV7-2
CASSLDSGTAEAFF,TRBJ1-1,TRBV7-2
CASSEMGAQAGYTF,TRBJ1-2,TRBV2
CASSQGRGSYEQYF,TRBJ2-7,TRBV4-1
CASSQDPADNNEQFF,TRBJ2-1,TRBV4-1
CSGQGAGDTEAFF,TRBJ1-1,TRBV29-1
CATSISLGRNQPQHF,TRBJ1-5,TRBV5-5
CASSPLAYNEQFF,TRBJ2-1,TRBV4-3
CASSRSTDTQYF,TRBJ2-3,TRBV18
CASSYARGQGGTQYF,TRBJ2-5,TRBV6-5
CASSFPIDRGQPLHF,TRBJ1-6,TRBV28
CASGIQGDNQPQHF,TRBJ1-5,TRBV7-2
CASSPGQGATNEKLFF,TRBJ1-4,TRBV18
CASSQSKVAGLAGTLGETQYF,TRBJ2-5,TRBV23-1
CSAGGTDTGELFF,TRBJ2-2,TRBV20-1
CSAGAGSVNEQFF,TRBJ2-1,TRBV20-1
CASSAEWTASYGYTF,TRBJ1-2,TRBV7-2
CASSHAVGRAKELNTEAFF,TRBJ1-1,TRBV4-1
CASSIGGQEIKLDTQYF,TRBJ2-3,TRBV19
CASSPNPSTEAFF,TRBJ1-1,TRBV18
CASRLTPQGRGVSGYTF,TRBJ1-2,TRBV6-2/TRBV6-3
CASRIGAGGGNYGYTF,TRBJ1-2,TRBV27
CASSSGTGGSTDTQYF,TRBJ2-3,TRBV5-4
CASRSSGANVLTF,TRBJ2-6,TRBV19
CASSLEGTGDNEQFF,TRBJ2-1,TRBV13
CASSLARGNTDTQYF,TRBJ2-3,TRBV7-9
CASSYSIFGELFF,TRBJ2-2,TRBV6-2/TRBV6-3
CASSLGQVPNTEAFF,TRBJ1-1,TRBV5-1
CASSPWGGGGTEAFF,TRBJ1-1,TRBV7-2